The rows below give T cell receptor beta chains drawn from one sample of a study of T cells expressing NK-cell markers. With the 5' RACE reads reprocessed, TCRdb shows one record per CDR3 protein and no DNA. Its table records 550,000 to 600,000 distinct CDR3 sequences. The sample taken for sequencing was blood T cells: a sorted CD56 or NKG2C T cell subset, CD4+ or CD8+ T cells, or bulk PBMC T cells (not recorded which). The receptors shown here come from a man aged 18 to 29 in good health. Both conserved end residues are part of each CDR3.

v_call: TRBV12-3/TRBV12-4; j_call: TRBJ2-1; cdr3_aa: CASSSGQIAYNEQFF
v_call: TRBV11-2; j_call: TRBJ2-3; cdr3_aa: CASTWTASTDTQYF
v_call: TRBV10-3; j_call: TRBJ2-1; cdr3_aa: CAILGLAENYNEQFF
v_call: TRBV7-3; j_call: TRBJ2-3; cdr3_aa: CASPLHPDSVCTDTQYF
v_call: TRBV20-1; j_call: TRBJ2-7; cdr3_aa: CSAQNASGLHYEQYF
v_call: TRBV5-5; j_call: TRBJ2-3; cdr3_aa: CASSFGVFPDTQYF
v_call: TRBV5-6; j_call: TRBJ2-4; cdr3_aa: CASSLRDRAGIQYF
v_call: TRBV7-2; j_call: TRBJ2-1; cdr3_aa: CASSPVRGLNEQFF
v_call: TRBV27; j_call: TRBJ2-1; cdr3_aa: CASSSAGEKYNEQFF
v_call: TRBV6-1; j_call: TRBJ1-2; cdr3_aa: CASKSGAQYGYTF
v_call: TRBV7-8; j_call: TRBJ2-5; cdr3_aa: CASSLGTGELETQYF
v_call: TRBV28; j_call: TRBJ1-5; cdr3_aa: CASLHEGAPSNQPQHF
v_call: TRBV2; j_call: TRBJ2-5; cdr3_aa: CASSDELGQYF
v_call: TRBV2; j_call: TRBJ2-1; cdr3_aa: CASSEGRVNEQFF
v_call: TRBV12-3/TRBV12-4; j_call: TRBJ1-5; cdr3_aa: CASSLGLNQPQHF
v_call: TRBV7-2; j_call: TRBJ2-2; cdr3_aa: CASSQTSGATGELFF
v_call: TRBV7-2; j_call: TRBJ2-1; cdr3_aa: CASSLEWGEQFF
v_call: TRBV9; j_call: TRBJ2-5; cdr3_aa: CASSIEPGPRGAQYF
v_call: TRBV2; j_call: TRBJ2-7; cdr3_aa: CASSGVRGRAEQYF
v_call: TRBV24-1; j_call: TRBJ2-1; cdr3_aa: CATSDGRDPYNEQFF
v_call: TRBV24-1; j_call: TRBJ2-2; cdr3_aa: CATGAGVPTGELFF
v_call: TRBV7-2; j_call: TRBJ2-3; cdr3_aa: CASSLDVRDTQYF
v_call: TRBV5-1; j_call: TRBJ2-5; cdr3_aa: CASSLGTFAQETQYF
v_call: TRBV4-1; j_call: TRBJ2-5; cdr3_aa: CASSQDGAGEAETQYF
v_call: TRBV29-1; j_call: TRBJ2-2; cdr3_aa: CSVRSKRAGAKNTGELFF
v_call: TRBV4-3; j_call: TRBJ1-2; cdr3_aa: CASSQGWDSYGYTF
v_call: TRBV6-5; j_call: TRBJ2-5; cdr3_aa: CASSYSSSGSFQETQYF
v_call: TRBV4-3; j_call: TRBJ2-7; cdr3_aa: CASSQDLSSLYF
v_call: TRBV5-6; j_call: TRBJ2-3; cdr3_aa: CASSFDRGLRDTQYF
v_call: TRBV20-1; j_call: TRBJ2-5; cdr3_aa: CSVFLAEKETQYF
v_call: TRBV5-1; j_call: TRBJ2-1; cdr3_aa: CASRQQPSANEQFF
v_call: TRBV5-1; j_call: TRBJ2-1; cdr3_aa: CASSLGENEQFF
v_call: TRBV28; j_call: TRBJ2-3; cdr3_aa: CASRPGLAGADTQYF
v_call: TRBV7-9; j_call: TRBJ1-4; cdr3_aa: CASSLLAGDNEKLFF
v_call: TRBV7-9; j_call: TRBJ2-5; cdr3_aa: CASSYSGERETQYF
v_call: TRBV6-5; j_call: TRBJ2-1; cdr3_aa: CASRPGTGAWDEQFF
v_call: TRBV27; j_call: TRBJ2-3; cdr3_aa: CASTGTSGMNTQYF
v_call: TRBV7-9; j_call: TRBJ2-1; cdr3_aa: CASSLGNFEQFF
v_call: TRBV20-1; j_call: TRBJ2-7; cdr3_aa: CSASNRDRVTYEQYF
v_call: TRBV28; j_call: TRBJ2-3; cdr3_aa: CASSAGTAPRTQYF
v_call: TRBV5-1; j_call: TRBJ1-4; cdr3_aa: CASSQMGQDNEKLFF
v_call: TRBV7-2; j_call: TRBJ2-3; cdr3_aa: CASSPWTSGSPPDTQYF
v_call: TRBV5-1; j_call: TRBJ2-2; cdr3_aa: CASSPGTLGPGELFF
v_call: TRBV6-1; j_call: TRBJ2-5; cdr3_aa: CASSRIGTGPQETQYF
v_call: TRBV6-1; j_call: TRBJ1-5; cdr3_aa: CASSDEGLVGNQPQHF
v_call: TRBV7-9; j_call: TRBJ2-3; cdr3_aa: CASSSLERNTDTQYF
v_call: TRBV7-9; j_call: TRBJ1-6; cdr3_aa: CASRPRGGDNSPLHF
v_call: TRBV4-1; j_call: TRBJ2-3; cdr3_aa: CASSQEKRGLAGGPGEDTQYF
v_call: TRBV29-1; j_call: TRBJ1-1; cdr3_aa: CSVERETTIHTEAFF
v_call: TRBV6-5; j_call: TRBJ2-7; cdr3_aa: CASSYLSLGDEQYF
v_call: TRBV20-1; j_call: TRBJ1-1; cdr3_aa: CSARRRAGRTEAFF
v_call: TRBV4-3; j_call: TRBJ2-7; cdr3_aa: CASSHGAGRYEQYF
v_call: TRBV29-1; j_call: TRBJ2-2; cdr3_aa: CSVELGKRTGELFF
v_call: TRBV15; j_call: TRBJ2-2; cdr3_aa: CATSRPTGELFF
v_call: TRBV15; j_call: TRBJ2-7; cdr3_aa: CATSRDSSYEQYF
v_call: TRBV6-5; j_call: TRBJ1-6; cdr3_aa: CASSYEADNSPLHF
v_call: TRBV5-4; j_call: TRBJ2-1; cdr3_aa: CASSLGLGSLYNEQFF